This passage covers 18 T cell receptor beta chains from one sample sequenced in a study of T cells after yellow fever vaccination. TCRdb used MiXCR to reprocess the 5' RACE reads, holding one entry per CDR3 protein. Altogether some 260,000 distinct CDR3 sequences are present, about 5% being singletons, with the ten largest covering around 3.5%. Sequenced here: CD4+ T cells sorted from PBMCs, sampled on the day of the yellow fever booster vaccination. The receptors derive from a man younger than 35 who received the YFV17D yellow fever vaccine.

This clonotype was seen many times. This sequence joins TRBV5-1 and TRBJ2-3; the D is unclear. V was shortened by 0 bases and J by 1 base, with 12 bases between the two germline ends. The V gene's germline CDR1 is SGHRS and CDR2 YFSETQ. The CDR3 is 16 residues long. This CDR3 reads CASSLAPTWGTDTQYF. For the CDR3, the DNA is TGCGCCAGCAGCTTGGCCCCGACATGGGGCACAGATACGCAGTATTTT. The variable domain in full, with the rest retrieved from reference TRBV5-1 and TRBJ2-3, is KAGVTQTPRYLIKTRGQQVTLSCSPISGHRSVSWYQQTPGQGLQFLFEYFSETQRNKGNFPGRFSGRQFSNSRSEMNVSTLELGDSALYLCASSLAPTWGTDTQYFGPGTRLTVL.

This clonotype showed up just a few times. The chain is built from TRBV19 and TRBJ2-5; D unresolved. Germline V gives CDR1 LNHDA, CDR2 SQIVND (reference sequence). The CDR3 is 15 residues long. The ends were cut back, 0 bases at V and 4 bases at J, with 12 bases in the middle. The CDR3 is CASSIDKSLRETQYF. CDR3 in DNA: TGTGCCAGTAGTATAGATAAATCCCTCCGAGAGACCCAGTACTTC.

V is TRBV19 and J is TRBJ1-2; D call uncertain. V was clipped by 3 bases and J by 4 bases, with 15 bases between them. The CDR3 consists of 15 residues. Germline-derived CDR1 and CDR2 are LNHDA and SQIVND (reference sequence). CDR3 in amino acids: CASSIGDGRTYGYTF. The DNA of the CDR3 is TGTGCCAGTAGTATTGGGGATGGCAGAACCTATGGCTACACCTTC.

The J gene is TRBJ2-1, the V gene TRBV2, with D possibly TRBD1 on 5 matching bases. Germline V CDR1 and CDR2: SNHLY, FYNNEI. This CDR3 region has 13 residues. V was trimmed by 6 bases and J by 5 bases, leaving 11 bases between them. The CDR3 loop reads CASRETVNNEQFF. The CDR3 bases are TGTGCCAGCAGAGAGACAGTTAACAATGAGCAGTTCTTC.

The rearrangement links TRBV14 to TRBJ2-1; D is perhaps TRBD1 (6 bases). V was clipped by 1 base and J by 5 bases, with 12 bases between them. CDR3 size: 15 residues. Germline V gene data show CDR1 as SGHDN and CDR2 as FVKESK. The CDR3 region is CASSQANRVHNEQFF. CDR3 DNA: TGTGCCAGCAGCCAAGCGAACAGGGTCCACAATGAGCAGTTCTTC. Drawing the rest from reference TRBV14 and TRBJ2-1, the complete variable domain is EAGVTQFPSHSVIEKGQTVTLRCDPISGHDNLYWYRRVMGKEIKFLLHFVKESKQDESGMPNNRFLAERTGGTYSTLKVQPAELEDSGVYFCASSQANRVHNEQFFGPGTRLTVL.

This clonotype was counted a few times. The gene calls are TRBV6-2 or TRBV6-3 and TRBJ1-1; D is uncertain. Trimming cost V 6 bases and J 4 bases, with 15 bases left between them. The CDR3 extends over 14 amino acids. Germline loops: CDR1 MNHEY, CDR2 SVGEGT. Written as DNA, the CDR3 is TGTGCCAGCAGGTCCCCTCCAACGGGCACTGAAGCTTTCTTT. This codes for CASRSPPTGTEAFF.

This clonotype has at least ten counts. This CDR3 reads CAISESQSYEQYF. CDR3 DNA: TGTGCCATCAGTGAGTCCCAATCCTACGAGCAGTACTTC. This chain links TRBV10-3 with TRBJ2-7, with D uncertain. Germline V gene lookup returns CDR1 ENHRY and CDR2 SYGVKD. Trimming cost V 0 bases and J 1 base, with 4 bases left between them. The CDR3 spans 13 residues.

The chain recombines TRBV5-4 with TRBJ1-1, with 7 bases matching TRBD1. The CDR3 loop spans 17 amino acids. Losses at the gene ends were 6 bases for V and 0 bases for J; bases not matched to a gene: 14. Germline lookup yields CDR1 SGHNT and CDR2 YYREEE (reference sequence). CDR3 region: CASTRDSHPSMNTEAFF. The DNA of the CDR3 is TGTGCCAGCACCAGGGACAGCCACCCTTCAATGAACACTGAAGCTTTCTTT. Supplemented by reference TRBV5-4 and TRBJ1-1, the full variable domain reads ETGVTQSPTHLIKTRGQQVTLRCSSQSGHNTVSWYQQALGQGPQFIFQYYREEENGRGNFPPRFSGLQFPNYSSELNVNALELDDSALYLCASTRDSHPSMNTEAFFGQGTRLTVV.

This chain joins TRBV5-1 and TRBJ1-2; D uncertain. Deletions cut 4 bases from V and 6 bases from J, with 19 bases between. Germline V gene lookup returns CDR1 SGHRS and CDR2 YFSETQ. This CDR3 comprises 15 residues. The CDR3 loop is CASSRDTDVLNGYTF. CDR3 in DNA: TGCGCCAGCAGCCGCGACACCGACGTCCTAAATGGCTACACCTTC.

This clonotype was counted many times. The J gene is TRBJ2-7, the V gene TRBV6-2 or TRBV6-3; a possible D gene is TRBD1 (6 bases). The CDR3 consists of 16 residues. Between the trimmed V and J ends, which lost 5 bases and 2 bases, there was a span of 19 bases. CDR1 and CDR2 from the germline V gene are MNHEY and SVGEGT. The CDR3 coding sequence is TGTGCCAGCAGTGACTACGAAATTACAGGGACCTACGAGCAGTACGTC. It specifies CASSDYEITGTYEQYV.

This chain links TRBV14 with TRBJ2-5; D gene ambiguous. Germline CDR1 and CDR2: SGHDN and FVKESK. The CDR3 runs 13 residues. Trimming left V 6 bases short and J 5 bases short, with 13 bases between. The CDR3 is CASSQRIWETQYF. As DNA, the CDR3 is TGTGCCAGCAGTCAGAGGATATGGGAGACCCAGTACTTC.

The CDR3 sequence is CASSGDQPQHF. CDR3 nucleotide sequence: TGTGCCAGCTCAGGTGACCAGCCCCAGCATTTT. The chain employs TRBV19 and TRBJ1-5; D gene ambiguous. V lost 9 bases and J lost 7, with 10 bases in between. Germline V gene data show CDR1 as LNHDA and CDR2 as SQIVND (reference sequence). The CDR3 covers 11 residues.

The J gene is TRBJ2-5, the V gene TRBV2; D is unresolved. V shed 8 bases and J shed 7 bases, with 14 bases lying between them. This CDR3 comprises 12 residues. Germline lookup yields CDR1 SNHLY and CDR2 FYNNEI. CDR3 in amino acids: CASGQFSWTQYF. CDR3 nucleotide sequence: TGTGCCAGCGGGCAGTTCTCATGGACCCAGTACTTC.

This clonotype was seen a few times. The chain joins TRBV18 to TRBJ1-1; a weak D match, TRBD1 (5 bases). The germline V gene has CDR1 KGHSH and CDR2 LQKENI. This CDR3 contains 13 residues. Trimming left V 5 bases short and J 7 bases short, with 14 bases between. CDR3 region: CASSSPTQGEAFF. The CDR3 coding sequence is TGTGCCAGCTCATCGCCTACCCAGGGTGAAGCTTTCTTT.

This clonotype has just a few counts. This chain joins TRBV5-1 and TRBJ2-3, with TRBD2 as a possible D gene (7 bases). The CDR3 loop spans 15 amino acids. The germline V gene has CDR1 SGHRS and CDR2 YFSETQ. V was trimmed by 3 bases and J by 2 bases, leaving 13 bases between them. CDR3 amino acids: CASSYGGANTDTQYF. CDR3 nucleotides: TGCGCCAGCAGCTATGGGGGGGCGAACACAGATACGCAGTATTTT.

This clonotype has ten or more counts. V gene TRBV5-1 combines with J gene TRBJ2-2, with TRBD1 matching 10 bases. Per the germline V gene, CDR1 is SGHRS and CDR2 is YFSETQ. The V segment lost 2 bases and the J segment 6 bases; nucleotides outside the gene matches: 16. This CDR3 is 19 amino acids long. The CDR3 region has the DNA TGCGCCAGCAGCTTTGAGACAGGGGGCCTCAAGGTTCTTCCCGGGGAGCTGTTTTTT. This codes for CASSFETGGLKVLPGELFF.

The CDR3 nucleotides read TGTGCCATCAGTGGGACTAGCGGGGGGCCTACCTACAATGAGCAGTTCTTC. It translates to CAISGTSGGPTYNEQFF. The chain joins TRBV10-3 to TRBJ2-1; 14 nucleotides match TRBD2. Trimming took 4 bases from V and 2 from J; bases not matched to a gene: 4. This CDR3 contains 17 residues. Germline assignment: CDR1 ENHRY and CDR2 SYGVKD.

In this sample, this clonotype turned up a few times. The CDR3 sequence: CAISDPGTGIFYGYTF. DNA of the CDR3: TGTGCCATCAGTGATCCCGGGACAGGGATATTCTATGGCTACACCTTC. The chain carries TRBV10-3 and TRBJ1-2; TRBD1 matches 9 bases. CDR3 length: 16 amino acids. The V and J ends lost 3 bases and 4 bases, in that order; junction bases with no gene match: 9. The germline gives CDR1 ENHRY, CDR2 SYGVKD.